This T cell receptor (beta chain) was sequenced in a study of shared clonotypes between healthy human individuals. Turning to the study itself: Used for every donor were three CD4 naive, three CD4 memory, two CD8 naive and one CD8 memory plate. General study results and limits: Sequencing depth was expected to affect clonotype sharing among donors.

The repertoire was sequenced with immunoSEQ multiplex PCR; TCRdb's copy has only in-frame clones and lacks some. The sample comprises under 650,000 clones, almost 97% of which are singletons, and less than 0.06% rests with the top ten. In the case of this clone: Its antigen is not identified.

The CDR3 has 14 residues. CDR1 is WNHNN and CDR2 is SYGVQD in the germline V gene (reference sequence). V gave up 3 bases and J gave up 8 bases, with 14 bases separating them. The TCR comes from a woman aged 25 to 39 in good health. This chain joins TRBV10-1 and TRBJ2-1; D might be TRBD2 (6 bases). Sequencing was performed on naive CD4+ T cells sorted from blood. Specified subset: CD45RA+ positively selected. CDR3 loop: CASSESGLTDEQFF. CDR3 in DNA: TGCGCCAGCAGTGAATCGGGACTCACGGATGAGCAGTTCTTC.